A single sample is the source of the 10 T cell receptor beta chains below, sequenced in a study of a mutant IDH1 vaccine in newly diagnosed glioma. These receptors are not linked to any known antigen. Repertoires were generated with immunoSEQ multiplex PCR, while TCRdb's copy carries only in-frame clones and drops some. The sample holds about 32,000 clones, around 80% seen once. Time point meaning: week 35, safety follow-up. Every vaccination contained 300 ug of the mutant IDH1 20-mer peptide and was paired with topical imiquimod. Specimen: PBMCs, collected from a glioma patient whose treatment included an IDH1 peptide vaccine. The receptors were sampled from a man aged 35 to 55 with glioma. Some clones in this sample may be carry-over from other donors' samples.

Only one count was recorded for this clone. The V and J genes are TRBV6-1 and TRBJ1-5; D gene uncertain. Germline values: CDR1 MNHNS, CDR2 SASEGT. Trimming left V 2 bases short and J 9 bases short, with 5 bases between. The CDR3 runs to 11 residues. CDR3 residues: CASSETLPQHF. CDR3 bases: TGTGCCAGCAGTGAAACGCTGCCCCAGCATTTT.

The V and J genes are TRBV15 and TRBJ1-6; tentative D call: TRBD1 (5 bases). Trimming removed 2 bases at V and 12 bases at J, with 17 bases between. Germline values: CDR1 LNHNV, CDR2 YYDKDF (reference sequence). The length of the CDR3 is 15 residues. CDR3 nucleotide sequence: TGTGCCACCAGCAGAACTAGGGACGCCCTTGAACCCCTCCACTTT. Protein product: CATSRTRDALEPLHF.

The chain recombines TRBV6-1 with TRBJ1-4; D is undetermined. V was clipped by 5 bases and J by 8 bases, with 18 bases between them. CDR3 length: 15 amino acids. CDR1 and CDR2 (germline): MNHNS, SASEGT. The chain's CDR3 is CASSLSYLPEEKLFF. CDR3 bases: TGTGCCAGCAGTTTATCCTACCTCCCGGAGGAAAAACTGTTTTTT.

This clone was detected a few times. The chain recombines TRBV30 with TRBJ1-4; 9 positions match TRBD1. Losses at the gene ends were 0 bases for V and 5 bases for J; bases not matched to a gene: 1. The CDR3 is 14 residues long. Germline CDR1 reads GTSNPN; CDR2 reads SVGIG (reference sequence). Here the CDR3 reads CAWSVGTGNEKLFF. CDR3 nucleotides: TGTGCCTGGAGTGTAGGGACAGGGAATGAAAAACTGTTTTTT.

This clone was detected a few times. V gene TRBV5-8 combines with J gene TRBJ1-2; D gene ambiguous. The CDR3 runs to 14 residues. Trimming took off 4 bases at V and 5 bases at J, with 15 bases between the two ends. Per the germline V gene, CDR1 is SGHTS and CDR2 is YDEGEE. The CDR3 DNA is TGTGCCAGCAGCACGCCTGGCGGATTTTATGGCTACACCTTC. Translation gives CASSTPGGFYGYTF.

CDR3 nucleotide sequence: TGTGCCAGCAGTTTTACAGGGCCGGGGTTTGGCGACAAAAACATTCAGTACTTC. Amino acid sequence: CASSFTGPGFGDKNIQYF. The chain uses TRBV28 and TRBJ2-4; perhaps TRBD1 as D (6 bases). This CDR3 is built from 18 residues. The germline CDR1 and CDR2 sequences are MDHEN and SYDVKM. Trimming left V 3 bases short and J 3 bases short, with 21 bases between.

The chain recombines TRBV15 with TRBJ1-5; no reliable D call. Trimming cost V 3 bases and J 4 bases, with 10 bases left between them. Germline V gene data show CDR1 as LNHNV and CDR2 as YYDKDF (reference sequence). The CDR3 contains 14 residues. The CDR3 loop reads CATSRGGRNQPQHF. The CDR3, as DNA: TGTGCCACCAGCAGGGGAGGACGGAATCAGCCCCAGCATTTT. Using reference TRBV15 and TRBJ1-5 for the parts outside the CDR3, the full variable domain is DAMVIQNPRYQVTQFGKPVTLSCSQTLNHNVMYWYQQKSSQAPKLLFHYYDKDFNNEADTPDNFQSRRPNTSFCFLDIRSPGLGDTAMYLCATSRGGRNQPQHFGDGTRLSIL.

This sequence joins TRBV7-6 and TRBJ1-6; 7 nucleotides line up with TRBD1. This CDR3 has 15 residues. Looked up from germline, CDR1 is SGHVS and CDR2 is FNYEAQ. V gave up 7 bases and J gave up 9 bases; unmatched junction bases: 12. CDR3 nucleotide sequence: TGTGCCAGCACCACAGGGGACCGAGGAGGTTCACCCCTCCACTTT. This encodes CASTTGDRGGSPLHF.

The chain recombines TRBV15 with TRBJ1-1; no reliable D call. With 0 bases removed from V and 7 bases from J, the gap between germline ends came to 12 bases. CDR1 is LNHNV and CDR2 is YYDKDF in the germline V gene (reference sequence). CDR3 size: 14 residues. The CDR3 nucleotides read TGTGCCACCAGCAGAGACCCCCGACAAGGTGAAGCTTTCTTT. Translated, it gives CATSRDPRQGEAFF.

This clone has just a few counts. The V call is TRBV5-6, the J call TRBJ1-5; D is perhaps TRBD1 (5 bases). This CDR3 comprises 13 residues. Germline V lookup: CDR1 SGHDT, CDR2 YYEEEE. V was clipped by 3 bases and J by 4 bases, with 8 bases between them. CDR3 protein: CASSSRANQPQHF. The CDR3 coding sequence is TGTGCCAGCAGCTCCAGGGCGAATCAGCCCCAGCATTTT.